These T cell receptor beta chains were read from a single sample in a study of shared clonotypes between healthy human individuals. Profiled with immunoSEQ multiplex PCR; TCRdb holds only in-frame clones, not every one. This sample has about 800,000 clones; around 96% occur once, and the top ten carry approximately 0.2%. The sequencing sample was made of naive CD8+ T cells sorted from blood. Receptor source: a man aged 25-40 years in good health. CDR3s include the opening cysteine and the closing phenylalanine or tryptophan. The order of the fields is J gene, V gene, clone size, D gene, CDR3 protein, CDR3 DNA. A D gene is named only where the DNA matches it firmly. The listing skips clone size in some rows; elsewhere it reads once, few, many or a size class.

>TRBJ2-7|TRBV5-1|-|-
CASSFRVGYEQYF
TGCGCCAGCAGCTTCAGGGTGGGCTACGAGCAGTACTTC
>TRBJ1-2|TRBV7-6|-|-
CASSLAWGLLSSGYTF
TGTGCCAGCAGCTTAGCGTGGGGACTACTCTCGAGCGGCTACACCTTC
>TRBJ1-1|TRBV6-1|-|TRBD1
CASRLPGQVFTEAFF
TGTGCCAGCAGACTACCCGGACAGGTTTTCACTGAAGCTTTCTTT
>TRBJ2-7|TRBV11-2|-|TRBD2
CASSQGLAGFYEQYF
TGTGCCAGCAGCCAGGGACTAGCGGGGTTCTACGAGCAGTACTTC
>TRBJ2-5|TRBV10-3|-|-
CAISEPSSGRRWETQYF
TGTGCCATCAGTGAGCCGTCCTCGGGCCGGCGGTGGGAGACCCAGTACTTC
>TRBJ2-3|TRBV28|-|TRBD1
CASRLQGVSTDTQYF
TGTGCCAGCAGACTACAGGGGGTTAGCACAGATACGCAGTATTTT
>TRBJ2-1|TRBV19|-|TRBD2
CASSSGLAGEQFF
TGTGCCAGTAGTTCCGGACTAGCAGGTGAGCAGTTCTTC
>TRBJ2-7|TRBV27|-|-
CASSLAVGGLSYEQYF
TGTGCCAGCAGCTTAGCAGTCGGAGGGTTATCCTACGAGCAGTACTTC
>TRBJ1-5|TRBV4-1|-|TRBD1
CASSPAWEGAQPQHF
TGCGCCAGCAGCCCCGCCTGGGAGGGGGCCCAGCCCCAGCATTTT
>TRBJ1-1|TRBV4-1|-|TRBD1
CASSPRDRGNTEAFF
TGCGCCAGCAGCCCGCGGGACAGGGGGAACACTGAAGCTTTCTTT
>TRBJ2-1|TRBV14|-|TRBD2
CASSFLAGGRNEQFF
TGTGCCAGCAGCTTTCTAGCGGGAGGGCGAAATGAGCAGTTCTTC
>TRBJ1-2|TRBV27|-|-
CASSPTGPTYGYTF
TGTGCCAGCAGCCCCACAGGGCCCACATATGGCTACACCTTC
>TRBJ2-1|TRBV2|-|TRBD2
CASGGSAGLSYNEQFF
TGTGCGAGCGGGGGGTCAGCGGGACTCTCCTACAATGAGCAGTTCTTC
>TRBJ2-1|TRBV13|-|TRBD2
CASTSPPSGSYNEQFF
TGTGCCAGCACCTCCCCACCTAGCGGCTCCTACAATGAGCAGTTCTTC
>TRBJ2-7|TRBV5-4|-|TRBD1
CASSERDSAYEQYF
TGTGCCAGCAGCGAACGGGACAGTGCCTACGAGCAGTACTTC
>TRBJ2-1|TRBV27|-|-
CASSLDMSSYNEQFF
TGTGCCAGCAGTTTAGACATGAGCTCCTACAATGAGCAGTTCTTC
>TRBJ2-7|TRBV5-4|once|-
CASSLIGYEQYF
TGTGCCAGCAGCTTGATCGGGTACGAGCAGTACTTC
>TRBJ2-7|TRBV2|-|-
CASRGTFLAYEQYF
TGTGCCAGCAGAGGGACTTTCCTGGCCTACGAGCAGTACTTC
>TRBJ2-7|TRBV6-1|once|-
CASSAPITGTNSYEQYF
TGTGCCAGCAGTGCCCCCATAACAGGCACCAACTCCTACGAGCAGTACTTC
>TRBJ2-2|TRBV2|once|-
CATRLGTGELFF
TGTGCCACCCGACTTGGCACCGGGGAGCTGTTTTTT
>TRBJ2-5|TRBV9|-|-
CASSVEGSYQETQYF
TGTGCCAGCAGCGTAGAGGGATCGTACCAAGAGACCCAGTACTTC
>TRBJ2-5|TRBV10-1|-|-
CASSDTGGGETQYF
TGCGCCAGCAGTGATACAGGCGGAGGAGAGACCCAGTACTTC
>TRBJ2-1|TRBV10-2|-|TRBD2
CASKYVAGTYNEQFF
TGCGCCAGCAAGTACGTAGCGGGGACCTACAATGAGCAGTTCTTC
>TRBJ1-5|TRBV27|-|-
CASSLGVGTAKDQPQHF
TGTGCCAGCAGTTTAGGGGTGGGCACAGCCAAGGATCAGCCCCAGCATTTT
>TRBJ2-3|TRBV11-2|once|-
CASSPGTGTDTQYF
TGTGCCAGCAGCCCCGGGACCGGCACAGATACGCAGTATTTT
>TRBJ1-5|TRBV5-6|-|-
CASSLAGDLGNQPQHF
TGTGCCAGCAGCTTGGCCGGGGACTTAGGCAATCAGCCCCAGCATTTT
>TRBJ1-1|TRBV11-2|-|-
CASSLSAGVNTEAFF
TGTGCCAGCAGCTTATCTGCAGGGGTGAACACTGAAGCTTTCTTT
>TRBJ2-5|TRBV25-1|-|-
CASTTGGNSQETQYF
TGTGCCAGCACCACCGGGGGCAACAGTCAAGAGACCCAGTACTTC
>TRBJ1-4|TRBV19|-|-
CASSLIGGAFNEKLFF
TGTGCCAGTAGTCTTATAGGGGGAGCGTTTAATGAAAAACTGTTTTTT
>TRBJ2-7|TRBV19|-|-
CATKSDSYEQYF
TGTGCCACCAAGTCCGACTCCTACGAGCAGTACTTC
>TRBJ2-7|TRBV7-9|-|-
CASSLDTTYEQYF
TGTGCCAGCAGCTTAGACACGACCTACGAGCAGTACTTC
>TRBJ2-7|TRBV29-1|-|-
CSVAEGYEQYF
TGCAGCGTTGCCGAGGGGTACGAGCAGTACTTC
>TRBJ1-2|TRBV18|few|TRBD1
CASSPGQGLYGYTF
TGTGCCAGCTCCCCGGGACAGGGCCTCTATGGCTACACCTTC
>TRBJ1-1|TRBV7-9|-|TRBD1
CASSSSTGVLYTEAFF
TGTGCCAGCAGCTCATCCACAGGGGTACTGTACACTGAAGCTTTCTTT
>TRBJ1-1|TRBV4-1|-|-
CASSQVVLNTEAFF
TGCGCCAGCAGCCAAGTTGTCCTGAACACTGAAGCTTTCTTT
>TRBJ1-1|TRBV2|-|-
CASSEPGSNTEAFF
TGTGCCAGCAGTGAGCCAGGGTCGAACACTGAAGCTTTCTTT
>TRBJ1-3|TRBV19|-|-
CASSIRENSGNTIYF
TGTGCCAGTAGTATTCGGGAGAACTCTGGAAACACCATATATTTT
>TRBJ2-1|TRBV27|once|-
CASINYGNEQFF
TGTGCCAGCATAAATTACGGGAATGAGCAGTTCTTC
>TRBJ2-3|TRBV7-6|-|-
CASSLAPGETSTDTQYF
TGTGCCAGCAGCTTAGCGCCGGGAGAAACTAGCACAGATACGCAGTATTTT
>TRBJ2-7|TRBV18|-|-
CASSPTENYYEQYF
TGTGCCAGCTCACCAACAGAAAACTACTACGAGCAGTACTTC
>TRBJ2-5|TRBV7-8|-|TRBD2
CASSSPSGPRTQYF
TGTGCCAGCAGCTCTCCTAGCGGTCCTCGGACCCAGTACTTC
>TRBJ2-7|TRBV4-3|-|TRBD2
CASSQDIGLADISYEQYF
TGCGCCAGCAGCCAAGACATTGGACTAGCGGATATCTCCTACGAGCAGTACTTC
>TRBJ2-2|TRBV27|-|-
CASSAIRGQNTGELFF
TGTGCCAGCAGTGCTATCAGGGGCCAGAACACCGGGGAGCTGTTTTTT
>TRBJ2-7|TRBV27|-|-
CASSTFGDEQYF
TGTGCCAGCAGTACCTTTGGGGACGAGCAGTACTTC
>TRBJ2-5|TRBV28|-|-
CASSLRQGNQETQYF
TGTGCCAGCAGTTTGAGGCAGGGAAACCAAGAGACCCAGTACTTC
>TRBJ2-1|TRBV11-2|-|-
CASSLPSGEGDEQFF
TGTGCCAGCAGCTTGCCTAGCGGAGAGGGGGATGAGCAGTTCTTC
>TRBJ2-1|TRBV29-1|-|-
CSAGFWSNYNEQFF
TGCAGCGCCGGGTTTTGGTCTAATTACAATGAGCAGTTCTTC
>TRBJ2-7|TRBV6-5|-|TRBD2
CASSSGTSGYEQYF
TGTGCCAGCAGCAGCGGGACTAGCGGCTACGAGCAGTACTTC
>TRBJ1-2|TRBV7-9|-|-
CASSLVVGGLNYGYTF
TGTGCCAGCAGCTTAGTAGTCGGAGGACTTAACTATGGCTACACCTTC
>TRBJ1-2|TRBV5-6|-|TRBD1
CASSPPGQSGYTF
TGTGCCAGCAGTCCTCCGGGACAGAGTGGCTACACCTTC
>TRBJ2-7|TRBV7-9|once|-
CASSSSGLGYEQYF
TGTGCCAGCAGCTCTTCAGGGCTCGGCTACGAGCAGTACTTC
>TRBJ2-7|TRBV6-1|-|-
CASSVPAGAAYEQYF
TGTGCCAGCAGTGTACCAGCAGGGGCCGCCTACGAGCAGTACTTC
>TRBJ2-1|TRBV7-6|-|TRBD1
CASSLYGQEWDEQFF
TGTGCCAGCAGCTTATACGGACAGGAATGGGATGAGCAGTTCTTC
>TRBJ2-1|TRBV2|-|-
CASSSGGRGPNNEQFF
TGTGCCAGCAGCTCCGGGGGCCGGGGTCCCAACAATGAGCAGTTCTTC